This T cell receptor beta chain was captured by sequencing in a study of T cells in Graves' hyperthyroidism and ophthalmopathy. Overall study context: At the time of initial diagnosis and before any treatment, peripheral blood was collected. Study conclusions and caveats: A model using 13 V-J features told ophthalmopathy apart from stable hyperthyroidism.

It was uncontrolled infection, other autoimmune disease, pregnancy or lactation that excluded patients. Sampled blood dates from first hyperthyroidism diagnosis, and it precedes any ophthalmopathy symptoms. TCR beta CDR3 regions were amplified from RNA. First-round RT-PCR with HTBI primers amplified the TCR CDR3 region. MiXCR, run by TCRdb on the multiplex PCR reads, gives a single entry per CDR3 protein. The sample yields some 350,000 distinct CDR3 sequences, roughly 14% seen once. This clonotype showed up many times. What it binds is not known. Trimming removed 3 bases from V and 7 bases from J; junction bases left unmatched: 8. The CDR3 covers 15 residues. CDR1 is MNHEY, CDR2 SMNVEV, per germline (reference sequence).

V is TRBV27 and J is TRBJ1-4; 7 bases are shared with TRBD1. The TCR was taken from a young woman with Graves' hyperthyroidism that later progressed to Graves' ophthalmopathy. Sequences were obtained from blood. The CDR3 spells CASSLKRTGAEKLFF. The CDR3 coding sequence is TGTGCCAGCAGTTTGAAACGGACAGGCGCTGAAAAACTGTTTTTT.